What follows are 2 T cell receptor beta chains derived from one specimen sequenced in a study of graft-versus-host responses after intestinal transplantation. These TCRs are of unknown antigen specificity. Some clones are missing from TCRdb's copy, which holds only in-frame ones; the method was immunoSEQ multiplex PCR. The data hold fewer than 90,000 clones, with 85% to 95% observed a single time. The sample was unstimulated CD4+ T cells sorted from spleen or lymph node cells, taken before transplant. The receptors originated from a human donor who was the organ donor for an intestinal transplant.

J is TRBJ1-3 and V is TRBV2, with TRBD1 matching over 8 bases. Germline V gene sequence: CDR1 SNHLY, CDR2 FYNNEI. The CDR3 runs to 15 residues. V gave up 6 bases and J gave up 0 bases; unmatched junction bases: 4. DNA for the CDR3: TGTGCCAGCAGGGGGACAGGACTCTCTGGAAACACCATATATTTT. Protein product: CASRGTGLSGNTIYF.

This clone was seen only once. The V call is TRBV4-3, the J call TRBJ1-5; possible D gene TRBD1, 5 bases. The CDR3 totals 16 residues. CDR1 and CDR2 from the germline V gene are LGHNA and YSLEER. V gave up 0 bases and J gave up 3 bases, with 12 bases separating them. The CDR3, as DNA: TGCGCCAGCAGCCAAGACTGGGGCCCAAACAATCAGCCCCAGCATTTT. Protein product: CASSQDWGPNNQPQHF.